These 2 T cell receptor beta chains were sequenced from one sample in a study of PD-1 blockade in mismatch repair-deficient tumors. Produced via immunoSEQ multiplex PCR; TCRdb's table is partial and in-frame only. This table holds roughly 40,000 clones, around 83% found once. Sequenced here: peripheral blood, sampled about 81 weeks after starting pembrolizumab. The receptors here all came from an adult with mismatch repair-deficient cancer.

J is TRBJ2-4 and V is TRBV19, with a weak D call TRBD2 (5 bases). Trimming removed 6 bases at V and 9 bases at J, with 15 bases between. The CDR3 is 13 residues long. Germline V gene data show CDR1 as LNHDA and CDR2 as SQIVND (reference sequence). CDR3 in DNA: TGTGCCAGTAGCCGGGATTCCAGTCCCATTCAGTACTTC. Translation: CASSRDSSPIQYF.

A word on this clone: As the CDR3 is not closed by the conserved phenylalanine or tryptophan, this likely results from a read error. No DNA is shown, since the ends of the CDR3 on it are uncertain; the CDR3 is the one TCRdb lists. The chain combines TRBV7-4 with TRBJ1-2. Including both end residues, the CDR3 is 9 amino acids long. Germline V gene sequence: CDR1 SGHVT, CDR2 SQSDAQ. The chain's CDR3 is CASSSSGTI.